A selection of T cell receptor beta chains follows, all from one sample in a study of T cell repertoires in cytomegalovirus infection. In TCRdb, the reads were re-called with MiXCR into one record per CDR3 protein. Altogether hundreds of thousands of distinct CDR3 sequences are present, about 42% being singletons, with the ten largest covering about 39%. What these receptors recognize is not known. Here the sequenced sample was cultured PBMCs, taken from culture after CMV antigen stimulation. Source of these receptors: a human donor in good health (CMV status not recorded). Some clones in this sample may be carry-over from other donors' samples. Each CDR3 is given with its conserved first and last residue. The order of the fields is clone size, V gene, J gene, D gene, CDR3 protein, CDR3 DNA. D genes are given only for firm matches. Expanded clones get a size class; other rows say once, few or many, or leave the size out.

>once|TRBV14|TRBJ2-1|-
CASSSGWFRQFF
TGTGCCAGCAGCTCCGGTTGGTTTCGGCAGTTCTTC
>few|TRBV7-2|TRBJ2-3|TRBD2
CASSHEPASGGAGADTQYF
TGTGCCAGCAGCCACGAGCCGGCTAGCGGGGGGGCCGGGGCAGATACGCAGTATTTT
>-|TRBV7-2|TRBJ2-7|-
CATGAGGSYEQYF
TGTGCCACTGGGGCCGGCGGATCGTACGAGCAGTACTTC
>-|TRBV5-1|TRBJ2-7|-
CASSSAGTSVYEQYF
TGCGCCAGCAGCTCGGCAGGGACATCTGTTTACGAGCAGTACTTC
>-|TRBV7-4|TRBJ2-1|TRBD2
CASSLRVGGLVGLEQFF
TGTGCCAGCAGCTTAAGGGTTGGGGGACTAGTCGGTCTTGAGCAGTTCTTC
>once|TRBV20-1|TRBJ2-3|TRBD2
CSARVAGGSDTQYF
TGCAGTGCTAGAGTGGCGGGAGGGTCAGATACGCAGTATTTT
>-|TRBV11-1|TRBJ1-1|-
CASSAGRDMNTEAFF
TGTGCCAGCAGCGCGGGGCGGGACATGAACACTGAAGCTTTCTTT
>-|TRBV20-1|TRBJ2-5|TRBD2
CSARVAGDQETQYF
TGCAGTGCTAGGGTAGCGGGTGATCAAGAGACCCAGTACTTC
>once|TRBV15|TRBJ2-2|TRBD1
CATRRTGTGSSGELFF
TGTGCCACCCGGAGGACCGGGACAGGGAGTTCGGGGGAGCTGTTTTTT
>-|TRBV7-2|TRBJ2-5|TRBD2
CASSHTVTGGGETQYF
TGTGCCAGCAGCCATACGGTGACGGGAGGGGGAGAGACCCAGTACTTC
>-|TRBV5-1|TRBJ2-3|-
CASSLEGTSTDTQYF
TGCGCCAGCAGCTTGGAGGGGACTAGCACAGATACGCAGTATTTT
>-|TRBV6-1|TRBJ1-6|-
CASSGFPDRSSYNSPLHF
TGTGCCAGCAGCGGTTTTCCTGACAGGAGCTCCTATAATTCACCCCTCCACTTT
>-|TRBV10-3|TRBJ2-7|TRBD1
CAISDGTGGYEQYF
TGTGCCATCAGTGACGGGACAGGGGGCTACGAGCAGTACTTC
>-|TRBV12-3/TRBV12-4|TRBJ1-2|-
CASSSTQGGDYGYTF
TGTGCCAGCAGTTCGACACAGGGAGGGGACTATGGCTACACCTTC
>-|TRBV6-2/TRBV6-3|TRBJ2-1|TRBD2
CASSPRTSGGYEQFF
TGTGCCAGCAGCCCAAGGACTAGCGGGGGCTATGAGCAGTTCTTC
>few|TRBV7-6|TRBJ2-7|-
CASSLGAGANYEQYF
TGTGCCAGCAGCTTAGGGGCGGGGGCGAACTACGAGCAGTACTTC
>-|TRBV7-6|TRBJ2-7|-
CASSSRQASYEQYF
TGTGCCAGCAGCTCCAGACAGGCTTCCTACGAGCAGTACTTC
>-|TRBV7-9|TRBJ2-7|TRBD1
CASGRGPTHEQYF
TGTGCCAGCGGCAGGGGGCCTACGCACGAGCAGTACTTC
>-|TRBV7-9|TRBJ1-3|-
CASSRSAPTATIYF
TGTGCCAGCAGCCGATCAGCCCCGACAGCAACCATATATTTT
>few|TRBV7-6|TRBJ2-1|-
CASSILSRENWGLGLVNEQFF
TGTGCCAGCAGCATACTTAGCCGGGAAAATTGGGGGCTAGGTCTTGTCAATGAGCAGTTCTTC
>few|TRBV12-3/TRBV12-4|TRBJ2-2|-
CASSLSQQTGELFF
TGTGCCAGCAGTTTAAGTCAGCAAACCGGGGAGCTGTTTTTT
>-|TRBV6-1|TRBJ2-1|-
CASSPRTRLQFF
TGTGCCAGCAGTCCGCGGACTCGACTTCAGTTCTTC
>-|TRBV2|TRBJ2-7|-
CASKISGTFSYF
TGTGCCAGCAAAATCTCCGGGACTTTCTCATACTTC
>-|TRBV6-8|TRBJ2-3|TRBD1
CASTDQGAGDTQYF
TGTGCCAGCACCGATCAGGGGGCGGGAGATACGCAGTATTTT
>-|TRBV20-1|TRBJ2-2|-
CSASNGRRNTGELFF
TGCAGTGCTAGTAATGGGCGGCGTAACACCGGGGAGCTGTTTTTT
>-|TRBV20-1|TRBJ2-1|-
CSARVGEQFF
TGCAGTGCTAGGGTCGGTGAGCAGTTCTTC
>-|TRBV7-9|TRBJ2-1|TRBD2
CASSLRTSGKDEQFF
TGTGCCAGCAGCTTAAGAACTAGCGGGAAGGATGAGCAGTTCTTC
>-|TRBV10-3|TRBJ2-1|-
CAIRGQGSRGGEDEQFF
TGTGCCATCAGGGGGCAGGGATCGCGAGGGGGAGAGGATGAGCAGTTCTTC
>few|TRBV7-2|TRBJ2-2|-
CASSPWSPGELFF
TGTGCCAGCAGCCCCTGGAGTCCCGGGGAGCTGTTTTTT
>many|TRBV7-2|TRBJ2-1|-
CASSLERGPYNEQFF
TGTGCCAGCAGCTTAGAACGGGGTCCCTACAATGAGCAGTTCTTC
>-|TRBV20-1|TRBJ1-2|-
CSARQTALNYGYTF
TGCAGTGCTAGACAAACAGCGCTTAACTATGGCTACACCTTC
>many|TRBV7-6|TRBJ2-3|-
CASSLEYTDTQYF
TGTGCCAGCAGTCTCGAGTACACAGATACGCAGTATTTT
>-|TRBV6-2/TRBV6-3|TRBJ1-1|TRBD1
CASSYVPGQGRGTAEAFF
TGTGCCAGCAGTTACGTACCGGGACAGGGAAGAGGGACGGCTGAAGCTTTCTTT
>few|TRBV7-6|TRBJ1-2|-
CASLATTYGYTF
TGTGCCAGCTTAGCCACCACCTATGGCTACACCTTC
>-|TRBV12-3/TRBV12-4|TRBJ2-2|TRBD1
CASNSGGMTGELFF
TGTGCCAGCAATTCAGGGGGAATGACCGGGGAGCTGTTTTTT
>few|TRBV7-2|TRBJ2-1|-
CASSLSPASSYNEQFF
TGTGCCAGCAGCTTAAGTCCCGCTAGCTCCTACAATGAGCAGTTCTTC
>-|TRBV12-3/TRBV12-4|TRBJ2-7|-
CASSLVVGREQYF
TGTGCCAGCAGTTTAGTGGTGGGCAGGGAGCAGTACTTC
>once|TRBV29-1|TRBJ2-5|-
CSDWALGRETQYF
TGCAGCGATTGGGCCCTAGGGAGAGAGACCCAGTACTTC
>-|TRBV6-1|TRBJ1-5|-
CASREGYSNQPQHF
TGTGCCAGCCGCGAGGGGTATAGCAATCAGCCCCAGCATTTT
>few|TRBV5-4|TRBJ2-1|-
CASSPSVGGRGEQFF
TGTGCCAGCAGCCCCTCGGTGGGGGGACGGGGTGAGCAGTTCTTC
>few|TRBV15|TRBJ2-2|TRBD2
CATSRTGGGELFF
TGTGCCACCAGCAGAACGGGGGGAGGGGAGCTGTTTTTT
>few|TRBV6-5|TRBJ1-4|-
CASSYSGAPEKLFF
TGTGCCAGCAGTTACTCGGGGGCGCCGGAAAAACTGTTTTTT
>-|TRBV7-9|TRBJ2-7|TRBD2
CASWETGTRPYEQYF
TGTGCCAGCTGGGAGACCGGGACTAGGCCCTACGAGCAGTACTTC
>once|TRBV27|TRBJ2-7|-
CASSLFGLKSYEQYF
TGTGCCAGCAGTTTATTTGGCCTTAAGTCCTACGAGCAGTACTTC
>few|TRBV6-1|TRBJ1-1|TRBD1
CASSGSLGQAPNTEAFF
TGTGCCAGCAGTGGCTCACTCGGACAGGCGCCGAACACTGAAGCTTTCTTT
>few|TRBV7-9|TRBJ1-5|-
CASSPTTGNQPQHF
TGTGCCAGCAGCCCAACCACAGGGAACCAGCCCCAGCATTTT
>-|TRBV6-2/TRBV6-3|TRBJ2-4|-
CASREFDGSFAKNIQYF
TGTGCCAGCAGGGAGTTCGATGGGAGTTTTGCCAAAAACATTCAGTACTTC
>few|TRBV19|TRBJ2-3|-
CASSVSGPADTQYF
TGTGCCAGTAGTGTAAGCGGCCCCGCAGATACGCAGTATTTT
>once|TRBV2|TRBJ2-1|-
CASTYVSTGEQFF
TGTGCCAGCACATACGTTTCGACAGGTGAGCAGTTCTTC
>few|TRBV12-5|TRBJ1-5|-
CASAPTGGPQHF
TGTGCTAGTGCCCCGACTGGGGGGCCCCAGCATTTT
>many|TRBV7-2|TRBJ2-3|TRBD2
CASSLDARLAGAPDTQYF
TGTGCCAGCAGCTTAGATGCCAGACTAGCGGGAGCCCCAGATACGCAGTATTTT
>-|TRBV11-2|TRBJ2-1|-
CASSPGTLYNEQFF
TGTGCCAGCAGCCCTGGGACACTCTACAATGAGCAGTTCTTC
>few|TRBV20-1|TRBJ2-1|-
CSASLLGRYYNEQFF
TGCAGTGCTAGTTTACTCGGACGCTACTACAATGAGCAGTTCTTC
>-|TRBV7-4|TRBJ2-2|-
CASSTGSGELFF
TGTGCCAGCAGTACGGGTTCGGGGGAGCTGTTTTTT
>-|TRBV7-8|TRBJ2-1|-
CASSLETWSSYNEQFF
TGTGCCAGCAGCTTGGAGACCTGGAGCTCCTACAATGAGCAGTTCTTC
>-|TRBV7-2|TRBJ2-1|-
CASSWGAYSYNEQFF
TGTGCCAGCAGCTGGGGGGCGTACTCCTACAATGAGCAGTTCTTC
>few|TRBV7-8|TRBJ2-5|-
CASSRAGSQETQYF
TGTGCCAGCAGCCGAGCAGGGTCCCAAGAGACCCAGTACTTC
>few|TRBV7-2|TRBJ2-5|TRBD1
CASSFPGQGTETQYF
TGTGCCAGCAGCTTCCCGGGACAGGGGACGGAGACCCAGTACTTC
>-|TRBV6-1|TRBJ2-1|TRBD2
CASSEAGQRGINEQFF
TGTGCCAGCAGTGAAGCGGGTCAGCGGGGGATCAATGAGCAGTTCTTC
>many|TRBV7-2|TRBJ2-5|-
CASSLTRETQYF
TGTGCCAGCAGCCTCACCCGGGAGACCCAGTACTTC